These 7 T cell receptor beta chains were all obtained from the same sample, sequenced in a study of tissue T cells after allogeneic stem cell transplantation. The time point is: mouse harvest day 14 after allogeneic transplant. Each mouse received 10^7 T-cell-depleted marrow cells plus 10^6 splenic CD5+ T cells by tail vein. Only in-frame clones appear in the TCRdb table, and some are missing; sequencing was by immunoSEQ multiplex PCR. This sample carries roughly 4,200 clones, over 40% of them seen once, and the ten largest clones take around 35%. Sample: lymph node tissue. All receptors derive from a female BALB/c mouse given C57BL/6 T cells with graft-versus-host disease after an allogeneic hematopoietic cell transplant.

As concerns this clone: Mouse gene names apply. CDR3 DNA (partial): TGTGCCAGCAGTCTGTCCCCGGTTTCTGGAAATACGCTCTAT. The encoded protein is CASSLSPVSGNTLY. The full CDR3 sequence reads CASSLSPVSGNTLYF. J is TRBJ1-3 and V is TRBV26; D gene unclear. The CDR3 goes on 1 residue after the read ends, and that part is filled in from the germline J gene. The CDR3 length is 15 residues. Germline V gene sequence: CDR1 KGHPV, CDR2 FQNQEV (reference sequence). The ends were cut back, 0 bases at V and 0 bases at J, with 6 bases in the middle. Combining the CDR3 with reference TRBV26 and TRBJ1-3 gives the whole variable domain NSKVIQTPRYLVKGQGQKAKMRCIPEKGHPVVFWYQQNKNNEFKFLINFQNQEVLQQIDMTEKRFSAECPSNSPCSLEIQSSEAGDSALYLCASSLSPVSGNTLYFGEGSRLIVV.

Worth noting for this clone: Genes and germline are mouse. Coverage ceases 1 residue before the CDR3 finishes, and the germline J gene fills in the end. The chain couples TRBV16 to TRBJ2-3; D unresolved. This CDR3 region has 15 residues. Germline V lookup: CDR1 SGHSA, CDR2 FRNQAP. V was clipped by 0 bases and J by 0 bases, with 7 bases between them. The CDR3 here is CASSLEGLSAETLYF. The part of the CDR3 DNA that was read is TGTGCAAGCAGCTTAGAGGGGTTGAGTGCAGAAACGCTGTAT.

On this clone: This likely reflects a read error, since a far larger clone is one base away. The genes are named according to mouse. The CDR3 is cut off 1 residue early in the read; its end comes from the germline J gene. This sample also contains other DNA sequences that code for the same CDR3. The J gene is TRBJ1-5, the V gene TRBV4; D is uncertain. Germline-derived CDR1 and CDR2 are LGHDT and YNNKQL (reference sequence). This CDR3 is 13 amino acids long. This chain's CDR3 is CASSSTVNHAPLF. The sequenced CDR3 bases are TGTGCCAGCAGCTCAACAGTCAACCACGCTCCGCTT.

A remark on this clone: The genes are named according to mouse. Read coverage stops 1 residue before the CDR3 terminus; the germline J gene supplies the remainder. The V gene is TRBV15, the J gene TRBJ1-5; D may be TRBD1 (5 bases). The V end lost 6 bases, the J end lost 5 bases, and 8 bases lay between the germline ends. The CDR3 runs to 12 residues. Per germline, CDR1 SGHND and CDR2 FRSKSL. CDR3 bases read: TGTGCCAGCAGGGGAGGGGACCAGGCTCCGCTT. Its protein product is CASRGGDQAPL. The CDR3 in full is CASRGGDQAPLF.

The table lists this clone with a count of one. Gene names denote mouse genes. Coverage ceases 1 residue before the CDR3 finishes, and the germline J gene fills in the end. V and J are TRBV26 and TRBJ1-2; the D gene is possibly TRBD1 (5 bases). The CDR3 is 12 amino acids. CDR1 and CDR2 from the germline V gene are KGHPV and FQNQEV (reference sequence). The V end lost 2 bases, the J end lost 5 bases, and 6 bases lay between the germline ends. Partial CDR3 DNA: TGTGCCAGCAGTCTGAGGGGTTCCGACTACACC. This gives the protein CASSLRGSDYT. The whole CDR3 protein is CASSLRGSDYTF.

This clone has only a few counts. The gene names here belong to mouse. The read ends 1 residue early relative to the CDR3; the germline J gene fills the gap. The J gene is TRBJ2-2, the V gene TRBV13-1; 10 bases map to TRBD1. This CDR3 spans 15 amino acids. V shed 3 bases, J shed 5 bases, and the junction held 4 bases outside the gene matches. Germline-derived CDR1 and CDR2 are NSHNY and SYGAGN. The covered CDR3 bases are TGTGCCAGCAGTGGGGGACAGGGGTTGACCGGGCAGCTCTAC. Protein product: CASSGGQGLTGQLY. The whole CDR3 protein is CASSGGQGLTGQLYF.

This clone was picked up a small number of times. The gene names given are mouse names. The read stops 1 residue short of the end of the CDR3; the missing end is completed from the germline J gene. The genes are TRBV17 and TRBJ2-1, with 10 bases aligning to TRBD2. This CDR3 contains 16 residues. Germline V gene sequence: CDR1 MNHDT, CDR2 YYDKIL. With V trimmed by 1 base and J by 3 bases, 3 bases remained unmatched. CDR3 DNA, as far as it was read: TGTGCTAGCAGTAGAGCTGGGGGGGCGGGCTATGCTGAGCAGTTC. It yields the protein CASSRAGGAGYAEQF. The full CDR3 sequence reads CASSRAGGAGYAEQFF.